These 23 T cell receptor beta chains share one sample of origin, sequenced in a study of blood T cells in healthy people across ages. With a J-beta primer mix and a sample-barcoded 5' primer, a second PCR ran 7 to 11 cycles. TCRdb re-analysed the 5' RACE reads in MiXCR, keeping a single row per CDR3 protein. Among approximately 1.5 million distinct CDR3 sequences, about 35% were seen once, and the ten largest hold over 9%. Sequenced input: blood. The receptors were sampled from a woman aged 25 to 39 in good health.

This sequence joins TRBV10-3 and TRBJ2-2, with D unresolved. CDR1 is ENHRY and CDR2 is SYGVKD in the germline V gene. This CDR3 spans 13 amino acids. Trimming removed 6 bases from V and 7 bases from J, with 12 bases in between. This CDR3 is CAISIQSGGELFF. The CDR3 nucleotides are TGTGCCATCAGCATTCAATCGGGCGGGGAGCTGTTTTTT.

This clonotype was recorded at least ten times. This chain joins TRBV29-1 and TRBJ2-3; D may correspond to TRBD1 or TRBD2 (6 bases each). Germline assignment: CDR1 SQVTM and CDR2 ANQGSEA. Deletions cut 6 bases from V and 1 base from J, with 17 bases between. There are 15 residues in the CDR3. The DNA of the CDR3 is TGCAGCGTGAAAGGGGGGCTAGAAGGCACAGATACGCAGTATTTT. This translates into CSVKGGLEGTDTQYF.

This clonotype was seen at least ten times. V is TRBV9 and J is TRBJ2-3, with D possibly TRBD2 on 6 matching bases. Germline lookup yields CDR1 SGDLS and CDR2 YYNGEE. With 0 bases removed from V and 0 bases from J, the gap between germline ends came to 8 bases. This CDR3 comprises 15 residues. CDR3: CASSVEGTSTDTQYF. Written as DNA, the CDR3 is TGTGCCAGCAGCGTAGAGGGGACTAGCACAGATACGCAGTATTTT.

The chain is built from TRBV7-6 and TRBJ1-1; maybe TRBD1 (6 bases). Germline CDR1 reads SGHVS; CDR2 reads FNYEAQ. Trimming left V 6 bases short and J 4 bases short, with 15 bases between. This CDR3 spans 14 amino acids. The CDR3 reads CASSPNRAATEAFF. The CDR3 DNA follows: TGTGCCAGCAGTCCAAACAGGGCGGCCACTGAAGCTTTCTTT.

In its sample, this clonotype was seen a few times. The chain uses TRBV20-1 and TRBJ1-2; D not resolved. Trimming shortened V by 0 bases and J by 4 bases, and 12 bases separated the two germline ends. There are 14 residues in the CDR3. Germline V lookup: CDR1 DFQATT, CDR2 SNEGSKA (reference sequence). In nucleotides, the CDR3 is TGCAGTGCTAGAGATCTTATAAGTAGCTATGGCTACACCTTC. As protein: CSARDLISSYGYTF.

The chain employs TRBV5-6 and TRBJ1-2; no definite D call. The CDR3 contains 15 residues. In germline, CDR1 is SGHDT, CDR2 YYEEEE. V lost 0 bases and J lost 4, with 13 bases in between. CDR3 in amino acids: CASSLVQPSTYGYTF. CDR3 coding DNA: TGTGCCAGCAGCTTGGTACAGCCTTCTACCTATGGCTACACCTTC.

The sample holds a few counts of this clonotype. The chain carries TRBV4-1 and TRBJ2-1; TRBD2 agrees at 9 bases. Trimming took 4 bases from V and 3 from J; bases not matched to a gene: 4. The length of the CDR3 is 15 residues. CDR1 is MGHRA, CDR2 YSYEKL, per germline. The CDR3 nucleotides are TGCGCCAGCAGCCTAGCGGGGGATAACTACAATGAGCAGTTCTTC. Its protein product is CASSLAGDNYNEQFF.

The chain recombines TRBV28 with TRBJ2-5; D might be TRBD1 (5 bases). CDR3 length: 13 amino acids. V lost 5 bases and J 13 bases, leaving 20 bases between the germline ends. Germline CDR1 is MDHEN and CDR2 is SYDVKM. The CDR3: CASSVGQISLLYF. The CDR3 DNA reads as TGTGCCAGCAGTGTGGGGCAAATCAGCTTGCTGTACTTC.

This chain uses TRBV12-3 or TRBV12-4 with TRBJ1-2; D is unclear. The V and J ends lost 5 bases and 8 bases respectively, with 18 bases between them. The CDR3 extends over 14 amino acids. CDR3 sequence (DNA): TGTGCCAGCAGTCTAGGGCAAGGACGCGGGGGCTACACCTTC. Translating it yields CASSLGQGRGGYTF.

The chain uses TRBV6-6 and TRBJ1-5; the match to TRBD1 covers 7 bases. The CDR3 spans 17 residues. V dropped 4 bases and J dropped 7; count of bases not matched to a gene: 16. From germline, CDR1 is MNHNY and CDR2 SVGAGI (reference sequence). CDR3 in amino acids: CASSFSSRTGFGQPQHF. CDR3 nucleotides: TGTGCCAGCAGTTTCTCATCGCGGACAGGCTTTGGCCAGCCCCAGCATTTT.

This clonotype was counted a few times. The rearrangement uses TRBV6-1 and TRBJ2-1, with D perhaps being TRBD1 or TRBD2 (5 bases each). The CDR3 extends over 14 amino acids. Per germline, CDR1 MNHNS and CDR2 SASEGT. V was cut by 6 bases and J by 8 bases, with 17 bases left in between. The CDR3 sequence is CASRARALGDEQFF. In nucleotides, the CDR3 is TGTGCCAGCAGGGCTAGGGCCCTGGGGGATGAGCAGTTCTTC.

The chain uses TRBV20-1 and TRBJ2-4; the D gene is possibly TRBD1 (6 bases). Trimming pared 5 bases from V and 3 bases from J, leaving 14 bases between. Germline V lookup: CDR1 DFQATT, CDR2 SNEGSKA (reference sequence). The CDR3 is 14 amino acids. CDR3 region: CSAPQPGHKNIQYF. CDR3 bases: TGCAGTGCTCCCCAGCCGGGACACAAAAACATTCAGTACTTC.

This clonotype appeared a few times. In DNA form, the CDR3 reads TGCAGTGCGGAACCGGGACTCCTTCTAGAGCAGTACTTC. Protein product: CSAEPGLLLEQYF. The chain uses TRBV20-1 and TRBJ2-4; a possible D gene is TRBD2 (6 bases). The CDR3 has 13 residues. The V end lost 6 bases, the J end lost 13 bases, and 22 bases lay between the germline ends. Germline V lookup: CDR1 DFQATT, CDR2 SNEGSKA (reference sequence).

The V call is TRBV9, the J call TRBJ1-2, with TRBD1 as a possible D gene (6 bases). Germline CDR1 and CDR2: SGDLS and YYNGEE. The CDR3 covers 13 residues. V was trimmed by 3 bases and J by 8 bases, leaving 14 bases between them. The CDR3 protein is CASSGEDRYGYTF. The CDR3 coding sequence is TGTGCCAGCAGCGGGGAAGACAGGTACGGCTACACCTTC.

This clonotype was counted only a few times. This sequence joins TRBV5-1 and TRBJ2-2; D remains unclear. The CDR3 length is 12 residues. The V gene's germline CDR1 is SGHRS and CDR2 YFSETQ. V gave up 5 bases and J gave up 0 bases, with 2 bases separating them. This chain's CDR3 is CASRANTGELFF. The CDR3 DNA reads TGCGCCAGCAGGGCGAACACCGGGGAGCTGTTTTTT.

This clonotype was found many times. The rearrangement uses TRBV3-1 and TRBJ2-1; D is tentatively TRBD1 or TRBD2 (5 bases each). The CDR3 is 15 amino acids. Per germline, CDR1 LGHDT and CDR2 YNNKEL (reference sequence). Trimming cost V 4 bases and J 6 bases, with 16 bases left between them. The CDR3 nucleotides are TGTGCCAGCAGCCCGGGGCAGGGAGAGGTCAATGAGCAGTTCTTC. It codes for CASSPGQGEVNEQFF.

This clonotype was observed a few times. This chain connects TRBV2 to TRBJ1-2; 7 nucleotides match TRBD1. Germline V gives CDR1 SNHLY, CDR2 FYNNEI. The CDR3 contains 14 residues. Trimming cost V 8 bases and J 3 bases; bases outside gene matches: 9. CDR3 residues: CASPGQPLDYGYTF. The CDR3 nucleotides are TGTGCCAGCCCGGGACAGCCCCTCGACTATGGCTACACCTTC.

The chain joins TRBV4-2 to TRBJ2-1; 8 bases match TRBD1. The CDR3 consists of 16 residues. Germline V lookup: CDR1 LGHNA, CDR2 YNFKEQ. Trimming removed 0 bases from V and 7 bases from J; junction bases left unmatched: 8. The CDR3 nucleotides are TGTGCCAGCAGCCAAGAGGGGCAGGGGGCGTCGAATGAGCAGTTCTTC. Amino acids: CASSQEGQGASNEQFF.

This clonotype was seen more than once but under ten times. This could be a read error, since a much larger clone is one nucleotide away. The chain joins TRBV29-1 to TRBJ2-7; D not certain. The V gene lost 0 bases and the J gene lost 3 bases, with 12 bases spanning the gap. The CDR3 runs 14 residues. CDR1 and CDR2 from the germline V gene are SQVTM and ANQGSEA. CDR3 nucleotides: TGCAGCGTTGAAGAGGGCCCAAACGGCTACGAGCAGTACTTC. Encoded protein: CSVEEGPNGYEQYF.

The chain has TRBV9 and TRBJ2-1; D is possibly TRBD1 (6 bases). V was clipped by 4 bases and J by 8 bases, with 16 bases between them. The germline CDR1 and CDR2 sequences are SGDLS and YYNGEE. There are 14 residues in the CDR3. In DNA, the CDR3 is TGTGCCAGCAGCAGGGCCCGTCACAGGGATGAGCAGTTCTTC. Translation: CASSRARHRDEQFF.

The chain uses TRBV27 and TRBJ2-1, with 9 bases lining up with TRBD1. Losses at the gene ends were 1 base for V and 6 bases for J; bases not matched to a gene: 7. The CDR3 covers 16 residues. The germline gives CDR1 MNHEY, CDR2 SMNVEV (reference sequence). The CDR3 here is CASSLLAQGAGNEQFF. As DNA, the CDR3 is TGTGCCAGCAGTTTATTAGCACAGGGGGCCGGCAATGAGCAGTTCTTC.

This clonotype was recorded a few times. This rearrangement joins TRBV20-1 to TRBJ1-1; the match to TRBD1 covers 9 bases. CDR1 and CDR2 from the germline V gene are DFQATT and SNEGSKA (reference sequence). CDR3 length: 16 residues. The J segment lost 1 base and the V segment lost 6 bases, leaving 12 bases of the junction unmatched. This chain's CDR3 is CSANRRTGVRNTEAFF. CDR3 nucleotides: TGCAGTGCCAACAGGAGGACAGGGGTAAGGAACACTGAAGCTTTCTTT.

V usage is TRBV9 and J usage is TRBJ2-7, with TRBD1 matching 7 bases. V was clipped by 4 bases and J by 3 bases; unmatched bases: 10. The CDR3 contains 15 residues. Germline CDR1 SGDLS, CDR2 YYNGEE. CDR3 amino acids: CASSPRQGTNYEQYF. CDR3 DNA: TGTGCCAGCAGCCCACGACAGGGAACGAACTACGAGCAGTACTTC.